This TCR beta chain is from a study of blood T cells in healthy people across ages. CDR1 and CDR2 from the germline V gene are DFQATT and SNEGSKA (reference sequence). Trimming took 2 bases from V and 3 from J; bases not matched to a gene: 7. The CDR3 is 16 amino acids. Many counts were recorded for this clonotype. Then a second PCR, running roughly 7 to 11 cycles, was carried out with a sample-barcoded 5' primer and a J-beta primer mix. Via MiXCR, TCRdb re-called the 5' RACE reads, giving one row per CDR3 protein. The sample yields 1.5 million or so distinct CDR3 sequences, around 40% seen once. This clonotype originated in a woman in her late teens or twenties in good health. The sample consisted of blood. The J gene is TRBJ1-5, the V gene TRBV20-1, with 10 bases identical to TRBD1. CDR3 amino acids: CSARTLDRGDNQPQHF. CDR3 nucleotides: TGCAGTGCTAGAACCCTGGACAGGGGGGACAATCAGCCCCAGCATTTT.